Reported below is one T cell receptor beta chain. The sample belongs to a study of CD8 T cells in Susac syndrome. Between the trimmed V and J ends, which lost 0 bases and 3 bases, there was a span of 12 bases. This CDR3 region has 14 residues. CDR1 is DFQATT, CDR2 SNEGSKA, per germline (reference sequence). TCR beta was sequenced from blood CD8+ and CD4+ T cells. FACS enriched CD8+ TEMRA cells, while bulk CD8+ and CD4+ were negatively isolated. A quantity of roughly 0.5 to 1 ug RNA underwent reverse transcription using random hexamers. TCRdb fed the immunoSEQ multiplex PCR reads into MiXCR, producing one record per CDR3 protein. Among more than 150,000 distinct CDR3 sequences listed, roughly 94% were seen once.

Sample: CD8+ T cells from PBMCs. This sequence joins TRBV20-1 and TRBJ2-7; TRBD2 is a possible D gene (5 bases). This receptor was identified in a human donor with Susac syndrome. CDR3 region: CSARDLDRDYEQYF. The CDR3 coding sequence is TGCAGTGCTAGAGATCTGGACCGGGACTACGAGCAGTACTTC.